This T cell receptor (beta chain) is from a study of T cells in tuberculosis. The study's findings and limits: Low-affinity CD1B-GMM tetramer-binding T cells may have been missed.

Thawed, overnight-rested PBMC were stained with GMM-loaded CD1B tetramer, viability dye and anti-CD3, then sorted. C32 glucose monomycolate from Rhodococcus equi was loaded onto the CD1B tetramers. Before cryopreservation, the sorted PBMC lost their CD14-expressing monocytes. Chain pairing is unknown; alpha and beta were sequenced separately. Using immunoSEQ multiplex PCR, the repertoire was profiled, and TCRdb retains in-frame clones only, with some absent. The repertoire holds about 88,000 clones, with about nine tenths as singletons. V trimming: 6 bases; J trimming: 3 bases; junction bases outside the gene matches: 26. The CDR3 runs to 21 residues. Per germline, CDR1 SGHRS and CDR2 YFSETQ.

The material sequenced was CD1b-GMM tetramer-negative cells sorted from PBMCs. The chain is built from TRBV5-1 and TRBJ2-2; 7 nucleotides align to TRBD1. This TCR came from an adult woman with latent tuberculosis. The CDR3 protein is CASTSPSLGQDSWLYTGELFF. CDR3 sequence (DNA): TGCGCCAGCACCTCCCCGAGCCTAGGACAGGACTCGTGGCTCTACACCGGGGAGCTGTTTTTT.